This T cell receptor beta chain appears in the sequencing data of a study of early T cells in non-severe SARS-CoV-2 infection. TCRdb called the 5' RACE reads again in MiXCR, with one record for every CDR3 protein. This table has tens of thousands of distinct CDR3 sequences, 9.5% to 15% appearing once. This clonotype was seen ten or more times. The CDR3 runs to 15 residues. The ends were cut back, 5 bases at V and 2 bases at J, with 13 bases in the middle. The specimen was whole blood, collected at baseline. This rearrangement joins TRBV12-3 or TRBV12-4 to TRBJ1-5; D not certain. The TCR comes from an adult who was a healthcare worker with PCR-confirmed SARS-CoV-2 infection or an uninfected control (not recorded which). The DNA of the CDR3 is TGTGCCAGCAGTCCGGACCCAAGGGGCAATCAGCCCCAGCATTTT. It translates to CASSPDPRGNQPQHF.